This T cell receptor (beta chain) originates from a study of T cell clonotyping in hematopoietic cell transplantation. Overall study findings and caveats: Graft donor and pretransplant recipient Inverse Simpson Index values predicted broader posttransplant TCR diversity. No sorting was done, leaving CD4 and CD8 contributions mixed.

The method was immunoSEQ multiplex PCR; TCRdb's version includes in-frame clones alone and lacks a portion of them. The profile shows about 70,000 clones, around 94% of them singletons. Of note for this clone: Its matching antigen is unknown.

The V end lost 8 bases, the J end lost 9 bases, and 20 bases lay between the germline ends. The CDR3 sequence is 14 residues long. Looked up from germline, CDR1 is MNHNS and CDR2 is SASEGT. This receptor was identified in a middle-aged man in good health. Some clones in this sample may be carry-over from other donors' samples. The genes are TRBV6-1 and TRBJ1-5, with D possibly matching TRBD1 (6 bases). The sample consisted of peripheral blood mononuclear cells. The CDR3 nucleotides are TGTGCCAGCGAGGCAGGGGCGAGGGGAGGGCCCCAGCATTTT. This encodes CASEAGARGGPQHF.